This T cell receptor beta chain is from a study of blood T cells in healthy people across ages. General study results and limits: Greater diversity and more naive CD4+ cells were seen in long-lived donors than in aged donors.

PCR was performed a second time for about 7 to 11 cycles using a sample-barcoded 5' primer and a J-beta primer mix. TCRdb re-called the 5' RACE reads with MiXCR, one entry per CDR3 protein. The sample has around 500,000 distinct CDR3 sequences, roughly 48% seen once. A word on this clonotype: Its antigen is currently unknown.

The sample providers were healthy Caucasian people from Russia, aged roughly 6 to 100. The CDR3 contains 15 residues. The V and J ends lost 4 bases and 3 bases respectively, with 13 bases between them. Germline values: CDR1 SGDLS, CDR2 YYNGEE. The chain employs TRBV9 and TRBJ1-4, with TRBD1 as a possible D gene (5 bases). This TCR was recovered from an elderly man in good health. Sequencing used blood. The CDR3 loop reads CASSTSRDANEKLFF. As DNA, the CDR3 is TGTGCCAGCAGCACTTCCCGGGACGCTAATGAAAAACTGTTTTTT. Full variable domain (remainder filled in from reference TRBV9 and TRBJ1-4): DSGVTQTPKHLITATGQRVTLRCSPRSGDLSVYWYQQSLDQGLQFLIQYYNGEERAKGNILERFSAQQFPDLHSELNLSSLELGDSALYFCASSTSRDANEKLFFGSGTQLSVL.